What follows is one TCR beta chain and its context. The data are from a study of OX40 agonist ivuxolimab in advanced cancers. Study-wide background: Of the patients, three showed partial responses, one with hepatocellular carcinoma and two with cutaneous melanoma.

This table comes from immunoSEQ multiplex PCR, and its TCRdb copy is limited to in-frame clones, with some not included. The sample shows more than 60,000 clones, 89% of them seen only once. This CDR3 comprises 14 residues. The germline CDR1 and CDR2 sequences are SGHNT and YYREEE (reference sequence). V gave up 3 bases and J gave up 7 bases, with 17 bases separating them. The V call is TRBV5-4, the J call TRBJ2-7; D gene ambiguous. Source: CD4+ or CD8+ T cells sorted from blood, taken in a trial of the OX40 agonist ivuxolimab. This TCR was recovered from an adult with an advanced solid tumor such as melanoma, head and neck, liver or kidney cancer. CDR3 amino acids: CASSSTQSSREQYF. Written as DNA, the CDR3 is TGTGCCAGCAGCTCCACGCAGTCCTCTCGGGAGCAGTACTTC.